A selection of T cell receptor beta chains follows, all from one sample in a study of a mutant IDH1 vaccine in newly diagnosed glioma. For these TCRs, the target antigens are not known. TCRdb's copy holds only in-frame clones and misses some; the assay was immunoSEQ multiplex PCR. The data contain around 44,000 clones, approximately 79% of them seen just once; the ten biggest clones take up roughly 6.2%. This specimen consisted of PBMCs, obtained from a glioma patient whose treatment included an IDH1 peptide vaccine. The receptors shown here come from a man between 35 and 55 years old with glioma. CDR3s include the opening cysteine and the closing phenylalanine or tryptophan. A D gene is named only where the DNA matches it firmly. The listing skips clone size in some rows; elsewhere it reads once, few, many or a size class.

clone_size,j_call,v_call,d_call,cdr3_aa,cdr3_nt
.,TRBJ1-4,TRBV7-2,.,CASSPPSPEKLFF,TGTGCCAGCAGCCCCCCATCTCCCGAAAAACTGTTTTTT
.,TRBJ1-5,TRBV18,TRBD1,CASSPGWGQGNQPQHF,TGTGCCAGCTCACCGGGATGGGGACAGGGCAATCAGCCCCAGCATTTT
.,TRBJ2-3,TRBV5-1,.,CASSLGRGLAEDTQYF,TGCGCCAGCAGCTTGGGCCGGGGCCTAGCAGAAGATACGCAGTATTTT
once,TRBJ2-1,TRBV20-1,.,CSANHGTPEVF,TGCAGTGCGAACCACGGGACGCCCGAGGTCTTC
.,TRBJ2-4,TRBV7-2,.,CASSLGWEKNIQYF,TGTGCCAGCAGCTTAGGGTGGGAGAAAAACATTCAGTACTTC
.,TRBJ1-3,TRBV6-4,.,CASSDSAGNTIYF,TGTGCCAGCAGTGACTCGGCAGGAAACACCATATATTTT
.,TRBJ1-2,TRBV2,.,CASSGGEYGYTF,TGTGCCAGCAGTGGCGGGGAGTATGGCTACACCTTC
.,TRBJ2-3,TRBV7-9,TRBD2,CASSFGTNTDTQYF,TGTGCCAGCAGCTTTGGGACTAACACAGATACGCAGTATTTT
.,TRBJ2-7,TRBV6-6,TRBD2,CASSNLAGSSYEQYF,TGTGCCAGCAGTAATTTAGCGGGGAGCTCCTACGAGCAGTACTTC
.,TRBJ1-2,TRBV6-1,.,CASTSPRGTNYGYTF,TGTGCCAGCACAAGCCCCAGGGGTACTAACTATGGCTACACCTTC
.,TRBJ2-7,TRBV5-1,.,CASSFDGRAGSEQYF,TGCGCCAGCAGCTTTGACGGCAGGGCGGGTAGTGAACAGTACTTC
.,TRBJ1-2,TRBV5-6,TRBD1,CASSLGDRGGYTF,TGTGCCAGCAGCTTGGGAGACAGGGGTGGCTACACCTTC
few,TRBJ1-4,TRBV11-2,.,CASSLAPAGTNEKLFF,TGTGCCAGCAGCTTAGCCCCAGCCGGTACTAATGAAAAACTGTTTTTT
.,TRBJ1-1,TRBV27,TRBD1,CASSSPTVTGIPTEAFF,TGTGCCAGCAGTTCACCGACCGTGACAGGGATTCCCACTGAAGCTTTCTTT
.,TRBJ1-6,TRBV2,.,CASLNQGRTYNSPLHF,TGTGCCAGCTTAAACCAGGGGAGGACCTATAATTCACCCCTCCACTTT
.,TRBJ2-2,TRBV5-1,.,CASSSSGPSTGELFF,TGCGCCAGCAGCAGTAGCGGACCCTCCACCGGGGAGCTGTTTTTT
.,TRBJ1-3,TRBV6-6,.,CASSSKGPFSGNTIYF,TGTGCCAGCAGTTCAAAGGGCCCCTTCTCTGGAAACACCATATATTTT
few,TRBJ1-2,TRBV4-1,.,CASSQDQTNYGYTF,TGCGCCAGCAGCCAAGATCAGACTAACTATGGCTACACCTTC
.,TRBJ1-3,TRBV6-5,.,CASSSGALSGNTIYF,TGTGCCAGCAGTTCAGGGGCGCTCTCTGGAAACACCATATATTTT
few,TRBJ1-3,TRBV11-2,TRBD1,CASSRQGGPGNTIYF,TGTGCCAGCAGCCGACAGGGGGGACCTGGAAACACCATATATTTT
.,TRBJ2-5,TRBV19,.,CASRDYQETQYF,TGTGCCAGTCGGGACTACCAAGAGACCCAGTACTTC
.,TRBJ1-2,TRBV9,.,CASSVGNFYGYTF,TGTGCCAGCAGCGTAGGGAATTTCTATGGCTACACCTTC